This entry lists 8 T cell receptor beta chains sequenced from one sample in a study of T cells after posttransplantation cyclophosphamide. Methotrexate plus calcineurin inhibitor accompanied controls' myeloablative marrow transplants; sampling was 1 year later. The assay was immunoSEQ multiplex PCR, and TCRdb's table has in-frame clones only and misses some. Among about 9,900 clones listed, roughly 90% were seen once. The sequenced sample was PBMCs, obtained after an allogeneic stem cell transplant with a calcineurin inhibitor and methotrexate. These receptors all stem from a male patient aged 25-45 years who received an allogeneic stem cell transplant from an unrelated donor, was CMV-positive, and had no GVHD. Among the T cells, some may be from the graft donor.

CDR3 in DNA: TGTGCCAGCAGCCCCCTTAAGCGGGAGCAAGAGACCCAGTACTTC. Its translation is CASSPLKREQETQYF. The V call is TRBV9, the J call TRBJ2-5, with 8 nucleotides matching TRBD2. CDR3 length equals 15 residues. J gave up 2 bases and V 4 bases, and 7 bases lay outside the gene matches. CDR1 and CDR2 from the germline V gene are SGDLS and YYNGEE.

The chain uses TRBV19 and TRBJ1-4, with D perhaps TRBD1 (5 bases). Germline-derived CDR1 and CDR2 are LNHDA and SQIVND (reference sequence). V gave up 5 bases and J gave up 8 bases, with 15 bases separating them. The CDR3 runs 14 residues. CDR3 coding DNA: TGTGCCAGTAGTTCCCGGGGGGGGAACGAAAAACTGTTTTTT. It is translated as CASSSRGGNEKLFF.

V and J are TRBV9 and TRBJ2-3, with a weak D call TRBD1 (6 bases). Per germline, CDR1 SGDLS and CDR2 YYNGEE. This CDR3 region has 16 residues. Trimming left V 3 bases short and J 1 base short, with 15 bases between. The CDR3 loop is CASSANRVIGTDTQYF. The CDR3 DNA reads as TGTGCCAGCAGCGCAAACAGGGTTATCGGCACAGATACGCAGTATTTT.

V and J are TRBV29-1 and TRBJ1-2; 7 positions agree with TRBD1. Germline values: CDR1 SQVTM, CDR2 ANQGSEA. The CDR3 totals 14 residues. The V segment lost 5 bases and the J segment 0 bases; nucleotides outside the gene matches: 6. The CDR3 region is CSVPTGASNYGYTF. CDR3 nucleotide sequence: TGCAGCGTTCCCACAGGGGCTTCTAACTATGGCTACACCTTC.

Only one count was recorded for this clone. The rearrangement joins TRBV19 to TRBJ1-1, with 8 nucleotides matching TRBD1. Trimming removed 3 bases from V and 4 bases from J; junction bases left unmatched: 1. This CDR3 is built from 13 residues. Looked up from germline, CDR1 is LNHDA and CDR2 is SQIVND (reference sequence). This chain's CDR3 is CASSITGGTEAFF. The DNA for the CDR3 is TGTGCCAGTAGTATCACAGGGGGCACTGAAGCTTTCTTT.

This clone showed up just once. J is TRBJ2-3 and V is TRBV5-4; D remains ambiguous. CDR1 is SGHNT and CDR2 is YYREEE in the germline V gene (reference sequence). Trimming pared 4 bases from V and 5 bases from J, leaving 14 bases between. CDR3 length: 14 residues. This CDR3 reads CASSQESVLDTQYF. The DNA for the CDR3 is TGTGCCAGCAGCCAAGAGTCGGTTCTAGATACGCAGTATTTT.

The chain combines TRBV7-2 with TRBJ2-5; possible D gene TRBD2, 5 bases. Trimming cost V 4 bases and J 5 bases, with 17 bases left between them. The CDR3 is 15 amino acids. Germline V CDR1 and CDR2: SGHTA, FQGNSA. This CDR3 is CASSSSGSRRETQYF. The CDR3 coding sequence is TGTGCCAGCAGCTCCTCGGGAAGCCGGCGGGAGACCCAGTACTTC.

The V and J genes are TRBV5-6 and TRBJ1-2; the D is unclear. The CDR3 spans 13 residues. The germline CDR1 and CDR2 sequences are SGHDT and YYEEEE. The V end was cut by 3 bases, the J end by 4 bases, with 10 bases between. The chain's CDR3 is CASSSVQIYGYTF. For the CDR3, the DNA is TGTGCCAGCAGCTCTGTACAGATCTATGGCTACACCTTC. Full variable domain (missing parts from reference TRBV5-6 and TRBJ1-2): DAGVTQSPTHLIKTRGQQVTLRCSPKSGHDTVSWYQQALGQGPQFIFQYYEEEERQRGNFPDRFSGHQFPNYSSELNVNALLLGDSALYLCASSSVQIYGYTFGSGTRLTVV.